The source of this T cell receptor beta chain is a study of shared clonotypes between healthy human individuals. CD8 cells classed as naive were CD45RO-negative and positively selected for CCR7, excluding terminally differentiated effector memory CD45RA+ cells. An even split of each subset's genomic DNA across several immunoSEQ plates was performed. Assay used: immunoSEQ multiplex PCR; TCRdb lists only in-frame clones, some missing. Of some 1,900,000 clones in the sample, roughly 95% were seen once. Trimming cost V 0 bases and J 3 bases; bases outside gene matches: 5. Germline loops: CDR1 MNHNS, CDR2 SASEGT. The CDR3 totals 15 residues.

The V call is TRBV6-1, the J call TRBJ2-7; 7 nucleotides align to TRBD1. This receptor was obtained from a man younger than 35 in good health. The sequenced material came from naive CD8+ T cells sorted from blood. DNA for the CDR3: TGTGCCAGCAGTGAAGCGACGGCAGGGGGCTACGAGCAGTACTTC. Translation gives CASSEATAGGYEQYF.